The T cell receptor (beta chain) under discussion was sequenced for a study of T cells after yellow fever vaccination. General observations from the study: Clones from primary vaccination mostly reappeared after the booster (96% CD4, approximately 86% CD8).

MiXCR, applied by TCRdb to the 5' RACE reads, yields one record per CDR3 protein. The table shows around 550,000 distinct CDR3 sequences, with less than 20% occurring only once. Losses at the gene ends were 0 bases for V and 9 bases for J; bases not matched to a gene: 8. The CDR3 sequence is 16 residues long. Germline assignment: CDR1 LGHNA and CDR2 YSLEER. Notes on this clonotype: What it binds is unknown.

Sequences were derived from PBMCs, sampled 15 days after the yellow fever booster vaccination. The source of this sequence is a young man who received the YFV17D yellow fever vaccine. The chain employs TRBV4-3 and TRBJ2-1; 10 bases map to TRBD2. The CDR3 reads CASSQDRLAGAAEQFF. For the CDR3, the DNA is TGCGCCAGCAGCCAAGATAGGCTAGCGGGGGCGGCTGAGCAGTTCTTC.